These 28 T cell receptor beta chains were all obtained from the same sample, sequenced in a study of shared clonotypes between healthy human individuals. The data were produced by immunoSEQ multiplex PCR, yet TCRdb's version contains in-frame clones alone and is incomplete. Counted here are about 750,000 clones, approximately 92% occurring once; the ten biggest clones make up nearly 25%. CD8 cells regarded as naive lacked CD45RO, were positively chosen for CCR7, and omitted terminally differentiated effector memory CD45RA+ cells. Sequenced sample: naive CD8+ T cells sorted from blood. The receptors stem from a man younger than 40 in good health.

V and J are TRBV6-1 and TRBJ2-3; 7 bases are shared with TRBD2. The CDR3 sequence is 14 residues long. Germline CDR1 MNHNS, CDR2 SASEGT. With 7 bases clipped from V and 4 bases from J, the junction kept 8 bases outside the gene matches. The CDR3: CASKVGGPADTQYF. For the CDR3, the DNA is TGTGCCAGCAAGGTGGGAGGGCCGGCAGATACGCAGTATTTT.

This clone was seen once. The V call is TRBV5-8, the J call TRBJ2-7; possible D gene TRBD2, 6 bases. The V gene lost 2 bases and the J gene lost 7 bases, with 10 bases spanning the gap. The germline gives CDR1 SGHTS, CDR2 YDEGEE. The CDR3 covers 12 residues. The CDR3 region is CASSFLGGEQYF. CDR3 bases: TGTGCCAGCAGCTTTCTCGGGGGTGAGCAGTACTTC.

The V call is TRBV15, the J call TRBJ1-5; possibly TRBD1 for D (5 bases). This CDR3 contains 18 residues. Germline CDR1 is LNHNV and CDR2 is YYDKDF (reference sequence). Trimming left V 6 bases short and J 3 bases short, with 24 bases between. The CDR3: CATSSPREGPHNNQPQHF. CDR3 sequence (DNA): TGTGCCACCAGTTCCCCCAGGGAGGGGCCCCATAACAATCAGCCCCAGCATTTT.

Only one count was recorded for this clone. V and J are TRBV7-2 and TRBJ2-5, with 8 bases aligning to TRBD2. There are 17 residues in the CDR3. The V and J ends lost 6 bases and 1 base, in that order; junction bases with no gene match: 13. The germline V gene has CDR1 SGHTA and CDR2 FQGNSA. CDR3 residues: CASSVGALAGLQETQYF. CDR3 nucleotide sequence: TGTGCCAGCAGTGTTGGTGCGCTAGCGGGCCTCCAAGAGACCCAGTACTTC.

This clone was found once. The rearrangement links TRBV27 to TRBJ2-7; a weak D match, TRBD2 (5 bases). The CDR3 contains 13 residues. Germline V gene data show CDR1 as MNHEY and CDR2 as SMNVEV (reference sequence). Trimming shortened V by 6 bases and J by 0 bases, and 9 bases separated the two germline ends. The CDR3 sequence: CASRAGNSYEQYF. The CDR3 coding sequence is TGTGCCAGCAGGGCGGGCAACTCCTACGAGCAGTACTTC.

J is TRBJ1-2 and V is TRBV27; 7 bases line up with TRBD1. The CDR3 extends over 13 amino acids. V was clipped by 8 bases and J by 6 bases; unmatched bases: 9. The germline gives CDR1 MNHEY, CDR2 SMNVEV (reference sequence). The CDR3 here is CASRTGEDDGYTF. CDR3 DNA sequence: TGTGCCAGCCGGACAGGAGAGGACGATGGCTACACCTTC.

In this sample, this clone turned up once. The chain employs TRBV6-5 and TRBJ2-5; D remains ambiguous. V was pared by 2 bases and J by 5 bases, with 9 bases between. The CDR3 spans 13 residues. Germline CDR1 is MNHEY and CDR2 is SVGAGI. The CDR3 DNA reads as TGTGCCAGCAGTTACGGGGAACGGGAGACCCAGTACTTC. Protein: CASSYGERETQYF.

The chain carries TRBV9 and TRBJ2-1; D is unclear. CDR1 SGDLS and CDR2 YYNGEE come from the germline V gene. Trimming took 2 bases from V and 5 from J, leaving 5 bases between them. The CDR3 covers 12 residues. The CDR3 DNA sequence: TGTGCCAGCAGCGTGAGACACAATGAGCAGTTCTTC. As protein: CASSVRHNEQFF.

This clone was detected only a few times. In the same sample, other DNA sequences code for this CDR3. The chain uses TRBV5-4 and TRBJ2-3, with D unresolved. V lost 0 bases, J lost 3 bases, and 8 bases lay in between. CDR3 length: 14 amino acids. Per germline, CDR1 SGHNT and CDR2 YYREEE (reference sequence). DNA of the CDR3: TGTGCCAGCAGCTTGGTTGAAAGTACAGATACGCAGTATTTT. Protein: CASSLVESTDTQYF.

The CDR3 region is CASSIGLRETQYF. CDR3 DNA: TGTGCCAGTAGTATAGGGCTGAGGGAGACCCAGTACTTC. This sequence joins TRBV19 and TRBJ2-5, with D hard to call. The V and J ends lost 1 base and 5 bases respectively, with 8 bases between them. Germline assignment: CDR1 LNHDA and CDR2 SQIVND (reference sequence). CDR3 size: 13 residues.

The chain carries TRBV4-1 and TRBJ1-1; a weak D match, TRBD1 (6 bases). CDR1 and CDR2 (germline): MGHRA, YSYEKL. V lost 3 bases and J 11 bases, leaving 19 bases between the germline ends. The CDR3 covers 14 residues. The CDR3 sequence is CASSQVGQRGGAFF. The CDR3 DNA reads as TGCGCCAGCAGCCAGGTCGGGCAGAGAGGGGGGGCTTTCTTT.

This chain uses TRBV30 with TRBJ2-7; unclear D gene. In germline, CDR1 is GTSNPN, CDR2 SVGIG (reference sequence). Trimming shortened V by 1 base and J by 0 bases, and 1 base separated the two germline ends. This CDR3 is built from 11 residues. The CDR3, as DNA: TGTGCCTGGAGTGCCTCCTACGAGCAGTACTTC. Translating it yields CAWSASYEQYF.

The chain couples TRBV5-1 to TRBJ2-7; D gene ambiguous. This CDR3 region has 15 residues. Deletions cut 0 bases from V and 3 bases from J, with 13 bases between. Germline CDR1 SGHRS, CDR2 YFSETQ. CDR3 region: CASSLDKLGIYEQYF. The DNA for the CDR3 is TGCGCCAGCAGCTTGGACAAGCTTGGGATCTACGAGCAGTACTTC.

This chain connects TRBV28 to TRBJ2-7; D unclear. The CDR3 spans 12 residues. The V end lost 6 bases, the J end lost 2 bases, and 8 bases lay between the germline ends. Germline V gene data show CDR1 as MDHEN and CDR2 as SYDVKM. The CDR3 here is CASRDPTYEQYF. CDR3 sequence (DNA): TGTGCCAGCAGGGATCCCACCTACGAGCAGTACTTC.

This rearrangement joins TRBV5-5 to TRBJ1-2; D is unresolved. V gave up 2 bases and J gave up 5 bases, with 13 bases separating them. Germline V lookup: CDR1 SGHKS, CDR2 YYEKEE (reference sequence). This CDR3 has 14 residues. The CDR3 loop is CASSFYYGDYGYTF. CDR3 sequence (DNA): TGTGCCAGCAGCTTTTACTACGGAGATTATGGCTACACCTTC.

J is TRBJ2-5 and V is TRBV10-3; TRBD1 matches 9 bases. V lost 6 bases and J lost 5; bases outside the gene matches: 7. CDR3 size: 14 residues. The germline V gene has CDR1 ENHRY and CDR2 SYGVKD. CDR3: CAISPGQGGETQYF. The DNA of the CDR3 is TGTGCCATCAGCCCGGGACAGGGTGGGGAGACCCAGTACTTC.

The V call is TRBV28, the J call TRBJ2-1, with 8 bases fitting TRBD2. The germline gives CDR1 MDHEN, CDR2 SYDVKM. V shed 6 bases and J 9 bases; nucleotides not matched to a gene: 25. There are 19 residues in the CDR3. The CDR3 reads CASSSPLRTAGLEVGEQFF. The CDR3 nucleotides are TGTGCCAGCAGCAGCCCCCTCAGGACAGCGGGACTAGAAGTAGGTGAGCAGTTCTTC.

This clone was counted a single time. The rearrangement uses TRBV18 and TRBJ1-3, with D possibly matching TRBD1 (5 bases). Trimming cost V 0 bases and J 4 bases, with 16 bases left between them. The CDR3 has 17 residues. The V gene's germline CDR1 is KGHSH and CDR2 LQKENI. In DNA form, the CDR3 reads TGTGCCAGCTCACCACCCAGCTGGCCAGGGTCGGGAAACACCATATATTTT. It specifies CASSPPSWPGSGNTIYF.

The chain combines TRBV27 with TRBJ2-1, with 7 positions matching TRBD1. Germline-derived CDR1 and CDR2 are MNHEY and SMNVEV (reference sequence). CDR3 size: 16 residues. Germline trimming cut 0 bases from V and 3 bases from J; bases unmatched to any gene: 5. Here the CDR3 reads CASSLSRQGIYNEQFF. CDR3 in DNA: TGTGCCAGCAGTTTATCCCGACAGGGTATCTACAATGAGCAGTTCTTC.

The V gene is TRBV5-4, the J gene TRBJ2-1; no definite D call. Germline CDR1 and CDR2: SGHNT and YYREEE (reference sequence). The CDR3 is made up of 12 amino acids. Trimming took off 3 bases at V and 6 bases at J, with 7 bases between the two ends. The CDR3 reads CASSSDANEQFF. The CDR3 DNA reads as TGTGCCAGCAGCTCGGACGCCAATGAGCAGTTCTTC.

On this clone itself: Other DNA sequences within the sample encode an identical CDR3. This rearrangement joins TRBV28 to TRBJ1-1, with TRBD1 as a possible D gene (6 bases). Trimming took 4 bases from V and 0 from J, leaving 9 bases between them. This CDR3 is 14 amino acids long. The germline CDR1 and CDR2 sequences are MDHEN and SYDVKM. CDR3 sequence reads: CASSYTGMNTEAFF. The CDR3 nucleotides read TGTGCCAGCAGTTACACAGGGATGAACACTGAAGCTTTCTTT.

The rearrangement links TRBV19 to TRBJ1-1; D unresolved. The CDR3 covers 13 residues. Trimming took off 0 bases at V and 9 bases at J, with 11 bases between the two ends. Germline V gene lookup returns CDR1 LNHDA and CDR2 SQIVND (reference sequence). CDR3 DNA: TGTGCCAGTAGTATAGATTGGACGGCACAAGCTTTCTTT. Translation: CASSIDWTAQAFF.

V usage is TRBV25-1 and J usage is TRBJ2-3; perhaps TRBD1 as D (6 bases). The CDR3 spans 12 residues. The germline gives CDR1 MGHDK, CDR2 SYGVNS. The V and J ends lost 6 bases and 3 bases respectively, with 7 bases between them. The CDR3 region has the DNA TGTGCCAGCAGGGGGGCTACAGATACGCAGTATTTT. As protein: CASRGATDTQYF.

This chain uses TRBV29-1 with TRBJ2-7; the match to TRBD1 covers 9 bases. Germline V gene data show CDR1 as SQVTM and CDR2 as ANQGSEA. The CDR3 sequence is 16 residues long. The V segment lost 1 base and the J segment 1 base; nucleotides outside the gene matches: 8. CDR3 bases: TGCAGCGTTGAAGTACAGGGGGCGAAACTTTCCTACGAGCAGTACTTC. Translating it yields CSVEVQGAKLSYEQYF.

The chain couples TRBV10-3 to TRBJ2-1; D ambiguous. The CDR3 has 14 residues. Trimming stripped 3 bases from V and 8 bases from J, with 14 bases between. Germline V lookup: CDR1 ENHRY, CDR2 SYGVKD. CDR3 loop: CAISDIVVSDEQFF. Here the CDR3 DNA reads TGTGCCATCAGTGATATAGTTGTTTCGGATGAGCAGTTCTTC.

This CDR3 reads CAISVTGESSGNTIYF. DNA of the CDR3: TGTGCCATCAGTGTGACGGGGGAGAGCTCTGGAAACACCATATATTTT. J is TRBJ1-3 and V is TRBV10-3, with D maybe TRBD1 (5 bases). V lost 4 bases and J 0 bases, leaving 13 bases between the germline ends. Looked up from germline, CDR1 is ENHRY and CDR2 is SYGVKD. This CDR3 is 16 amino acids long.

This clone was recorded only once. The V call is TRBV9, the J call TRBJ2-7, with 8 bases lining up with TRBD2. The CDR3 totals 14 residues. Looked up from germline, CDR1 is SGDLS and CDR2 is YYNGEE. Losses at the gene ends were 3 bases for V and 6 bases for J; bases not matched to a gene: 8. CDR3 DNA: TGTGCCAGCAGCGGAGCGGGAGATCTGGGCGAGCAGTACTTC. Translation: CASSGAGDLGEQYF. Variable domain in full (rest from reference TRBV9 and TRBJ2-7): DSGVTQTPKHLITATGQRVTLRCSPRSGDLSVYWYQQSLDQGLQFLIQYYNGEERAKGNILERFSAQQFPDLHSELNLSSLELGDSALYFCASSGAGDLGEQYFGPGTRLTVT.

The table lists this clone with a count of one. V and J are TRBV27 and TRBJ1-1; D may be TRBD1 (6 bases). V dropped 7 bases and J dropped 7 bases, with 22 bases sitting between them. From germline, CDR1 is MNHEY and CDR2 SMNVEV (reference sequence). The CDR3 contains 15 residues. CDR3 coding DNA: TGTGCCAGCACGAATACCGTGGCAGGGGCCTATGAAGCTTTCTTT. This sequence encodes CASTNTVAGAYEAFF.